Below are 18 T cell receptor beta chains sequenced from a single sample in a study of blood T cell repertoires in COVID-19. Clones were sequenced by immunoSEQ multiplex PCR, and TCRdb holds only the in-frame ones, with some missing. The sample has roughly 40,000 clones, 70% to 90% seen once; the top ten hold 2.4%. The sequenced material came from peripheral blood. The receptors shown here come from a human donor in a cohort sampled during active COVID-19.

V is TRBV4-2 and J is TRBJ2-5; D perhaps matches TRBD2 (5 bases). The CDR3 is made up of 15 amino acids. Germline values: CDR1 LGHNA, CDR2 YNFKEQ. V shed 0 bases and J shed 7 bases, with 15 bases lying between them. CDR3 bases: TGTGCCAGCAGCCAAGAGGAGAAGGGTGCGGGGACCCAGTACTTC. It specifies CASSQEEKGAGTQYF.

V gene TRBV5-1 combines with J gene TRBJ2-1; 8 bases line up with TRBD2. V was clipped by 4 bases and J by 0 bases; unmatched bases: 9. CDR1 SGHRS and CDR2 YFSETQ come from the germline V gene. This CDR3 has 17 amino acids. The chain's CDR3 is CASSIIAGTDSYNEQFF. CDR3 DNA sequence: TGCGCCAGCAGCATCATAGCGGGGACGGACTCCTACAATGAGCAGTTCTTC.

The chain joins TRBV6-5 to TRBJ2-2; D remains unclear. The V end lost 1 base, the J end lost 1 base, and 7 bases lay between the germline ends. CDR1 is MNHEY, CDR2 SVGAGI, per germline. The CDR3 spans 15 residues. The CDR3 region is CASSYLSGNTGELFF. CDR3 sequence (DNA): TGTGCCAGCAGTTACTTATCAGGGAACACCGGGGAGCTGTTTTTT.

The chain has TRBV18 and TRBJ1-4; D not resolved. Germline assignment: CDR1 KGHSH and CDR2 LQKENI. V was trimmed by 6 bases and J by 7 bases, leaving 15 bases between them. This CDR3 has 14 residues. CDR3 residues: CASSPPGSREKLFF. The CDR3 nucleotides are TGTGCCAGCTCCCCCCCAGGAAGCCGTGAAAAACTGTTTTTT.

This chain uses TRBV5-1 with TRBJ1-1; possibly TRBD1 for D (6 bases). This CDR3 has 14 residues. CDR1 is SGHRS, CDR2 YFSETQ, per germline. Trimming removed 6 bases from V and 3 bases from J, with 15 bases in between. The CDR3 DNA is TGCGCCAGCACCACAGAAGGGGGTCACACTGAAGCTTTCTTT. Its protein product is CASTTEGGHTEAFF.

V is TRBV11-3 and J is TRBJ2-7; the match to TRBD1 covers 10 bases. Germline V gene data show CDR1 as SGHNT and CDR2 as YENEEA. The CDR3 is made up of 14 amino acids. The ends lost 7 bases at V and 5 bases at J; junction bases unmatched: 8. The CDR3 DNA sequence: TGTGCCAGCAAGCGACAGGGGGCGTTCCACGAGCAGTACTTC. Its translation is CASKRQGAFHEQYF. Full variable domain (outside the CDR3, taken from reference TRBV11-3 and TRBJ2-7): EAGVVQSPRYKIIEKKQPVAFWCNPISGHNTLYWYLQNLGQGPELLIRYENEEAVDDSQLPKDRFSAERLKGVDSTLKIQPAELGDSAVYLCASKRQGAFHEQYFGPGTRLTVT.

V is TRBV5-1 and J is TRBJ2-7; TRBD1 agrees at 7 bases. J was trimmed by 4 bases and V by 0 bases; bases with no gene match: 4. Germline V gene sequence: CDR1 SGHRS, CDR2 YFSETQ. The CDR3 is made up of 14 amino acids. The CDR3 loop reads CASSLAGTEYEQYF. The CDR3 coding sequence is TGCGCCAGCAGCTTGGCGGGGACAGAGTACGAGCAGTACTTC.

The V and J genes are TRBV20-1 and TRBJ1-1; D unresolved. The germline CDR1 and CDR2 sequences are DFQATT and SNEGSKA (reference sequence). V was clipped by 2 bases and J by 6 bases, with 7 bases between them. CDR3 size: 11 residues. The CDR3 nucleotides are TGCAGTGCTAGAAGAGCGGCTGAAGCTTTCTTT. This encodes CSARRAAEAFF.

The chain carries TRBV4-1 and TRBJ2-5; 10 nucleotides match TRBD2. This CDR3 has 17 residues. With 0 bases clipped from V and 5 bases from J, the junction kept 9 bases outside the gene matches. Germline CDR1 is MGHRA and CDR2 is YSYEKL. CDR3: CASSQDAAGGPIETQYF. CDR3 coding DNA: TGCGCCAGCAGCCAAGATGCAGCGGGGGGGCCGATCGAGACCCAGTACTTC.

This clone was detected a few times. The gene calls are TRBV19 and TRBJ2-7; 11 nucleotides line up with TRBD1. The V segment lost 5 bases and the J segment 5 bases; nucleotides outside the gene matches: 8. CDR1 and CDR2 (germline): LNHDA, SQIVND (reference sequence). The CDR3 loop spans 15 amino acids. The CDR3 DNA reads as TGTGCCAGTAGTTCGTCGGACAGGGGGCTCGACGAGCAGTACTTC. Translated, it gives CASSSSDRGLDEQYF.

The chain uses TRBV6-5 and TRBJ2-2; 8 positions match TRBD1. Germline assignment: CDR1 MNHEY and CDR2 SVGAGI. V shed 4 bases, J shed 3 bases, and the junction held 4 bases outside the gene matches. CDR3 size: 15 residues. The CDR3 reads CASSSGGVDTGELFF. CDR3 DNA: TGTGCCAGCAGTTCAGGGGGCGTGGACACCGGGGAGCTGTTTTTT.

This chain joins TRBV5-6 and TRBJ1-2, with 7 bases aligning to TRBD1. CDR1 is SGHDT and CDR2 is YYEEEE in the germline V gene. V trimming: 2 bases; J trimming: 5 bases; junction bases outside the gene matches: 9. The CDR3 covers 15 residues. The CDR3 sequence: CASSLQGIRGYGYTF. The CDR3 nucleotides are TGTGCCAGCAGCTTACAGGGGATTAGGGGATATGGCTACACCTTC.

This chain's CDR3 is CASSLILAGGNGELFF. CDR3 nucleotide sequence: TGTGCCAGCAGTTTAATACTAGCGGGGGGGAATGGGGAGCTGTTTTTT. This chain joins TRBV6-5 and TRBJ2-2; 13 bases match TRBD2. Germline V CDR1 and CDR2: MNHEY, SVGAGI. V lost 4 bases, J lost 8 bases, and 7 bases stayed unmatched. CDR3 size: 16 residues.

The gene calls are TRBV27 and TRBJ1-1; a weak D match, TRBD1 (6 bases). Germline V CDR1 and CDR2: MNHEY, SMNVEV (reference sequence). V gave up 6 bases and J gave up 0 bases, with 14 bases separating them. This CDR3 region has 15 residues. CDR3 in DNA: TGTGCCAGCAGGAACAGCGGGACAATGAACACTGAAGCTTTCTTT. It is translated as CASRNSGTMNTEAFF.

Here the CDR3 DNA reads TGTGCCAGCAACCTTCAACAGGGAAACACTGAAGCTTTCTTT. It specifies CASNLQQGNTEAFF. This chain uses TRBV11-2 with TRBJ1-1; D might be TRBD1 (6 bases). Germline CDR1 reads SGHAT; CDR2 reads FQNNGV. The CDR3 sequence is 14 residues long. Between the trimmed V and J ends, which lost 7 bases and 2 bases, there was a span of 14 bases.

The chain uses TRBV4-1 and TRBJ1-2, with D maybe TRBD1 (5 bases). The germline gives CDR1 MGHRA, CDR2 YSYEKL. The V end was cut by 0 bases, the J end by 4 bases, with 18 bases between. This CDR3 spans 17 amino acids. CDR3 bases: TGCGCCAGCAGCCAAGAATCTTTAGGGGTTAGTGCCTATGGCTACACCTTC. Its protein is CASSQESLGVSAYGYTF.

The chain uses TRBV5-4 and TRBJ1-1; TRBD1 matches at 8 bases. With V trimmed by 1 base and J by 4 bases, 0 bases remained unmatched. CDR3 size: 13 residues. CDR1 and CDR2 (germline): SGHNT, YYREEE (reference sequence). The DNA for the CDR3 is TGTGCCAGCAGCTTGACAGGGGGCACTGAAGCTTTCTTT. Protein sequence: CASSLTGGTEAFF.

This clone was detected only a few times. The chain carries TRBV6-6 and TRBJ1-1; D ambiguous. CDR1 is MNHNY, CDR2 SVGAGI, per germline (reference sequence). V was shortened by 4 bases and J by 6 bases, with 9 bases between the two germline ends. The CDR3 has 12 amino acids. The CDR3 reads CASSFTEAEAFF. CDR3 coding DNA: TGTGCCAGCAGTTTCACGGAGGCTGAAGCTTTCTTT.